Listed here is a single T cell receptor beta chain. The record originates from a study of blood T cell repertoires in COVID-19. Across the whole study: Samples came from the United States, Italy and Spain, spanning acute and convalescent COVID-19. T cells, B-cell-depleted T cells, or PBMCs supplied cDNA or gDNA.

This table comes from immunoSEQ multiplex PCR, and its TCRdb copy is limited to in-frame clones, with some not included. The data hold 200,000 to 300,000 clones, with roughly 82% observed a single time. The CDR3 consists of 13 residues. From germline, CDR1 is SGHVS and CDR2 FQNEAQ. V lost 1 base, J lost 5 bases, and 8 bases lay in between. The source material was peripheral blood. The sequence derives from an elderly man with acute or convalescent COVID-19. This sequence joins TRBV7-8 and TRBJ1-1, with unresolved D. The DNA for the CDR3 is TGTGCCAGCAGCTTAGTCACGGGTACTGAAGCTTTCTTT. Translated: CASSLVTGTEAFF.